This TCR beta chain was sequenced in a study of OX40 agonist ivuxolimab in advanced cancers. The V segment lost 0 bases and the J segment 8 bases; nucleotides outside the gene matches: 9. The germline V gene has CDR1 SGHRS and CDR2 YFSETQ. This CDR3 has 16 residues. Method: immunoSEQ multiplex PCR; TCRdb's copy keeps in-frame clones and lacks some. The table records about 75,000 clones, about 92% of them present only once. The V and J genes are TRBV5-1 and TRBJ2-1; the match to TRBD2 covers 9 bases. The specimen comprised CD4+ or CD8+ T cells sorted from blood, sampled in a trial of the OX40 agonist ivuxolimab. This clonotype was sampled from an adult with an advanced solid tumor such as melanoma, head and neck, liver or kidney cancer. CDR3 residues: CASSLVLAGSADEQFF. The CDR3 bases are TGCGCCAGCAGCTTGGTTCTAGCGGGATCTGCGGATGAGCAGTTCTTC.